This entry lists 13 T cell receptor beta chains sequenced from one sample in a study of T-cell memory formation after mild COVID-19. One entry per CDR3 protein results from TCRdb running MiXCR on the 5' RACE reads. The table includes 100,000 to 120,000 distinct CDR3 sequences, roughly 20% detected once. Input material: PBMCs or a T cell subset sorted from them (not recorded which). The receptors stem from a man between 18 and 35 years old who had mild COVID-19 (a few samples of this study predate the infection). Cell type and time point are not known.

This clonotype was detected a few times. The chain combines TRBV9 with TRBJ2-5; tentative D call: TRBD2 (7 bases). CDR1 is SGDLS, CDR2 YYNGEE, per germline. This CDR3 is 16 amino acids long. Trimming took 4 bases from V and 2 from J, leaving 18 bases between them. Here the CDR3 reads CASSLGTGREQETQYF. The CDR3 DNA follows: TGTGCCAGCAGCCTCGGAACAGGGAGGGAGCAAGAGACCCAGTACTTC. Filled out from reference TRBV9 and TRBJ2-5, the complete variable domain reads DSGVTQTPKHLITATGQRVTLRCSPRSGDLSVYWYQQSLDQGLQFLIQYYNGEERAKGNILERFSAQQFPDLHSELNLSSLELGDSALYFCASSLGTGREQETQYFGPGTRLLVL.

This clonotype was seen just once. The genes are TRBV20-1 and TRBJ2-7; TRBD1 might be the D (5 bases). The CDR3 spans 13 residues. In germline, CDR1 is DFQATT, CDR2 SNEGSKA (reference sequence). Trimming pared 5 bases from V and 6 bases from J, leaving 17 bases between. The CDR3 DNA sequence: TGCAGTGCTGCGGACACCACCTTTTCCGAGCAGTACTTC. Translating it yields CSAADTTFSEQYF.

The rearrangement joins TRBV11-3 to TRBJ2-2; D is unclear. Between the trimmed V and J ends, which lost 3 bases and 7 bases, there was a span of 6 bases. Germline values: CDR1 SGHNT, CDR2 YENEEA. CDR3 length: 12 amino acids. Here the CDR3 reads CASSFFVGELFF. CDR3 bases: TGTGCCAGCAGCTTTTTTGTCGGGGAGCTGTTTTTT.

This clonotype was detected only a few times. This rearrangement joins TRBV21-1 to TRBJ2-7. TRBV21-1 is described as a pseudogene. The CDR3 is made up of 9 amino acids. CDR3: CASNDEQYV. The CDR3 DNA is TGTGCCAGCAACGATGAGCAGTACGTC.

The table lists this clonotype with a few counts. The V and J genes are TRBV29-1 and TRBJ2-3; D may be TRBD2 (6 bases). The CDR3 length is 15 residues. Germline V gene sequence: CDR1 SQVTM, CDR2 ANQGSEA. V lost 5 bases to trimming and J lost 5 bases, with 20 bases between them. The chain's CDR3 is CSVPSRRGGGDTQYF. The CDR3 DNA follows: TGCAGCGTTCCGTCGAGGAGGGGAGGCGGAGATACGCAGTATTTT.

The V and J genes are TRBV6-4 and TRBJ1-1; D remains unclear. The CDR3 extends over 13 amino acids. Germline lookup yields CDR1 MRHNA and CDR2 SNTAGT. Trimming left V 1 base short and J 4 bases short, with 7 bases between. The CDR3 DNA reads TGTGCCAGCAGTGACTACGAAGGCACTGAAGCTTTCTTT. Residues: CASSDYEGTEAFF.

A few counts support this clonotype. V usage is TRBV3-1 and J usage is TRBJ2-5, with D perhaps matching TRBD1 (6 bases). Germline V gives CDR1 LGHDT, CDR2 YNNKEL (reference sequence). The CDR3 consists of 14 residues. V shed 8 bases and J shed 2 bases, with 15 bases lying between them. The CDR3 region has the DNA TGTGCCAGCGAGGGGACATTCGATCAAGAGACCCAGTACTTC. This encodes CASEGTFDQETQYF.

This chain joins TRBV13 and TRBJ2-3; D ambiguous. V lost 1 base and J lost 4, with 9 bases in between. CDR1 and CDR2 from the germline V gene are PRHDT and FYEKMQ (reference sequence). This CDR3 spans 14 amino acids. CDR3 loop: CASSLVTGADTQYF. The CDR3 coding sequence is TGTGCCAGCAGCTTAGTGACTGGGGCAGATACGCAGTATTTT.

Only a few counts were recorded for this clonotype. J is TRBJ2-3 and V is TRBV7-2; 11 nucleotides match TRBD2. This CDR3 is built from 17 residues. V shed 5 bases and J 2 bases; nucleotides not matched to a gene: 9. Germline V gives CDR1 SGHTA, CDR2 FQGNSA. CDR3 sequence reads: CASSPVVAGGATDTQYF. The DNA of the CDR3 is TGTGCCAGCAGCCCGGTGGTAGCGGGGGGGGCCACAGATACGCAGTATTTT.

The chain recombines TRBV2 with TRBJ2-1; the D gene is possibly TRBD2 (5 bases). Per germline, CDR1 SNHLY and CDR2 FYNNEI. This CDR3 has 15 amino acids. The V end was cut by 1 base, the J end by 8 bases, with 15 bases between. In DNA form, the CDR3 reads TGTGCCAGCAGTGAAGGGGAGAACTACGTGGATGAGCAGTTCTTC. Residues: CASSEGENYVDEQFF.

The chain uses TRBV7-9 and TRBJ2-2, with D hard to call. Germline V gene lookup returns CDR1 SEHNR and CDR2 FQNEAQ (reference sequence). This CDR3 region has 13 residues. V was clipped by 5 bases and J by 4 bases, with 8 bases between them. The CDR3 region is CASSPPGTGELFF. The CDR3 DNA reads TGTGCCAGCAGCCCCCCTGGCACCGGGGAGCTGTTTTTT.

The chain couples TRBV20-1 to TRBJ2-2; no firm D call. This CDR3 is built from 13 residues. CDR1 and CDR2 (germline): DFQATT, SNEGSKA (reference sequence). V dropped 7 bases and J dropped 6 bases, with 15 bases sitting between them. The CDR3 DNA sequence: TGCAGTGTCCCCCTGACTCGTCCCGGGGAGCTGTTTTTT. Protein: CSVPLTRPGELFF.

This chain joins TRBV7-9 and TRBJ2-5, with 9 bases matching TRBD2. Germline assignment: CDR1 SEHNR and CDR2 FQNEAQ (reference sequence). The CDR3 loop spans 17 amino acids. V gave up 4 bases and J gave up 2 bases; unmatched junction bases: 11. Here the CDR3 reads CASSYVGGTSLQETQYF. Here the CDR3 DNA reads TGTGCCAGCAGCTACGTCGGGGGGACTAGCCTACAAGAGACCCAGTACTTC.